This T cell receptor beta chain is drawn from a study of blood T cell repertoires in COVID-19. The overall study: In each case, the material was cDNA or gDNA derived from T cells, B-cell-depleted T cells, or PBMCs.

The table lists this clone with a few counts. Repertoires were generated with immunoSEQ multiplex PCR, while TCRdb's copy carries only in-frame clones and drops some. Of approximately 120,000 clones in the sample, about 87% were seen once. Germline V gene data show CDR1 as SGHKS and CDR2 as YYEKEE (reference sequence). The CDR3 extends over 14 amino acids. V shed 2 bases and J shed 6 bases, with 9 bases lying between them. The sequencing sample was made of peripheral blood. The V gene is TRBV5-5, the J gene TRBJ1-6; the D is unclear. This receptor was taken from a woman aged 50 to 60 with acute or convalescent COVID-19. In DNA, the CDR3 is TGTGCCAGCAGCTTCTGGCTGGTTAATTCACCCCTCCACTTT. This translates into CASSFWLVNSPLHF.